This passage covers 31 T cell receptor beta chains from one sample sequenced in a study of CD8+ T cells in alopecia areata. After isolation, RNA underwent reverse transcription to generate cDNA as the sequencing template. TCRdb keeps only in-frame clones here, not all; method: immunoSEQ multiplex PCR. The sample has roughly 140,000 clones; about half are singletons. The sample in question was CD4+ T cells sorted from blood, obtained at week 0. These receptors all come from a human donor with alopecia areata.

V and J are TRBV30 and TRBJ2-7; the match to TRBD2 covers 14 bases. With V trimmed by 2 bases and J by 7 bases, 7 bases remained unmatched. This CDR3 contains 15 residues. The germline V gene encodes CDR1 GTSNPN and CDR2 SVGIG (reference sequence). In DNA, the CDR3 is TGTGCCTGGAGTAAGGGACTAGCGGGAGAGGGTGAGCAGTACTTC. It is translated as CAWSKGLAGEGEQYF.

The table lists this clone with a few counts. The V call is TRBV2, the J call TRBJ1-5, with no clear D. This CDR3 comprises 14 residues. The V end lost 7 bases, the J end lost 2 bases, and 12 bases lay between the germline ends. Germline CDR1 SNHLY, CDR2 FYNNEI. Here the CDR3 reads CASTVEGRNQPQHF. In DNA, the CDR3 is TGTGCCAGCACAGTCGAGGGCCGCAATCAGCCCCAGCATTTT. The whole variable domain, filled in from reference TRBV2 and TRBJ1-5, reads EPEVTQTPSHQVTQMGQEVILRCVPISNHLYFYWYRQILGQKVEFLVSFYNNEISEKSEIFDDQFSVERPDGSNFTLKIRSTKLEDSAMYFCASTVEGRNQPQHFGDGTRLSIL.

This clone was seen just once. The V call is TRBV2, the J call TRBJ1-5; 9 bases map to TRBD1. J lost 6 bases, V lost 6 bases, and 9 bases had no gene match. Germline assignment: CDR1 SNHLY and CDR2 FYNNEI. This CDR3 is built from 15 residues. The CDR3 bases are TGTGCCAGCAGGCTCGGGACAGGGAAACGTCAGCCCCAGCATTTT. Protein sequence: CASRLGTGKRQPQHF.

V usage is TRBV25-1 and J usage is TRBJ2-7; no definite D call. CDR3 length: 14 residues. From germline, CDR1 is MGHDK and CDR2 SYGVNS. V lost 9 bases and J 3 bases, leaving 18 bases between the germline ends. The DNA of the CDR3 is TGTGCCAGTCCCCCCTCTGGACCCTTCTACGAGCAGTACTTC. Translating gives CASPPSGPFYEQYF.

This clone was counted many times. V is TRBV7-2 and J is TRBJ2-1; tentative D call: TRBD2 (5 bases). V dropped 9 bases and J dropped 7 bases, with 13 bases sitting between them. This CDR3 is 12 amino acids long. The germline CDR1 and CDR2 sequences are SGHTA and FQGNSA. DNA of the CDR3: TGTGCCAGTCGCCTACTAGAGAATGAGCAGTTCTTC. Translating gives CASRLLENEQFF. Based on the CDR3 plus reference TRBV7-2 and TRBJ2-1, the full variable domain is GAGVSQSPSNKVTEKGKDVELRCDPISGHTALYWYRQSLGQGLEFLIYFQGNSAPDKSGLPSDRFSAERTGGSVSTLTIQRTQQEDSAVYLCASRLLENEQFFGPGTRLTVL.

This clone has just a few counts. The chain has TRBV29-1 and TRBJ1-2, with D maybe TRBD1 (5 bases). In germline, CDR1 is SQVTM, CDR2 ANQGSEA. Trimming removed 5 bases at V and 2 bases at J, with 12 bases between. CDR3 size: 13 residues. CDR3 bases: TGCAGCGTTTTGGGACGGACGAACTATGGCTACACCTTC. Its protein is CSVLGRTNYGYTF.

CDR3 in amino acids: CASSYATETQETQYF. The CDR3 region has the DNA TGTGCCAGCAGTTACGCCACAGAGACTCAAGAGACCCAGTACTTC. This rearrangement joins TRBV6-6 to TRBJ2-5; no reliable D call. Trimming cost V 2 bases and J 2 bases, with 12 bases left between them. This CDR3 has 15 amino acids. Germline CDR1 and CDR2: MNHNY and SVGAGI (reference sequence).

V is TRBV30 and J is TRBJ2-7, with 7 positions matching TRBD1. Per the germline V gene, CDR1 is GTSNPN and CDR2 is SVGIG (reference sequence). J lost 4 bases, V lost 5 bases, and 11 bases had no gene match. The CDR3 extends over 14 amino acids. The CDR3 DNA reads TGTGCCTGGGGCAGACAGGGACGTCCTTACGAGCAGTACTTC. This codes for CAWGRQGRPYEQYF.

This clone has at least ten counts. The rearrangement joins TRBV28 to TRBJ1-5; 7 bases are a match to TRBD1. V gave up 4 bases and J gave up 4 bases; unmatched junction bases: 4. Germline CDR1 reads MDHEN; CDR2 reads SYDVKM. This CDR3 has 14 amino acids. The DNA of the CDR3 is TGTGCCAGCAGTTCAGGGGGGGGAAATCAGCCCCAGCATTTT. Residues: CASSSGGGNQPQHF.

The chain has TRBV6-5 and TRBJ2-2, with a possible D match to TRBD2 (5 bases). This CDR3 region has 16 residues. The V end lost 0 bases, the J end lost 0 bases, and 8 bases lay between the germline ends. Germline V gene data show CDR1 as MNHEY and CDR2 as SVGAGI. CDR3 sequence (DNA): TGTGCCAGCAGTTACTCAGGGAGAGCGAACACCGGGGAGCTGTTTTTT. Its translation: CASSYSGRANTGELFF.

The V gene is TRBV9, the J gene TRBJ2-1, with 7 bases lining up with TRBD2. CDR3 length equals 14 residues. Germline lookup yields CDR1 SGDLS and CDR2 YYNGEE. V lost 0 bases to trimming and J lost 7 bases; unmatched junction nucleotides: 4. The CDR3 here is CASSVAGGWNEQFF. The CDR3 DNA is TGTGCCAGCAGCGTAGCGGGAGGTTGGAATGAGCAGTTCTTC.

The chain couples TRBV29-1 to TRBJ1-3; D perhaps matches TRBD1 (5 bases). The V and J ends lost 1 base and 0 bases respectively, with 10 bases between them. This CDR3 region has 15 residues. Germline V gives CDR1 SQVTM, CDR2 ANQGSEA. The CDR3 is CSVEVRASSGNTIYF. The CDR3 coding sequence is TGCAGCGTTGAAGTCAGGGCCAGCTCTGGAAACACCATATATTTT.

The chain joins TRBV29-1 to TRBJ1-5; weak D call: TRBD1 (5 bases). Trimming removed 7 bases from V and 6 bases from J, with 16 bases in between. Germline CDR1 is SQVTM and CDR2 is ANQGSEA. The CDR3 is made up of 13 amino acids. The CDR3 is CSAGRGGGQPQHF. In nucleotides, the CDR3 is TGCAGCGCCGGACGGGGCGGCGGTCAGCCCCAGCATTTT.

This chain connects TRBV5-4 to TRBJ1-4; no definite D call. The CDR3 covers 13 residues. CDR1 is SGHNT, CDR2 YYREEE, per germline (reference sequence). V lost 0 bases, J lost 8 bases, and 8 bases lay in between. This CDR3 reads CASSLAGREKLFF. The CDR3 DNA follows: TGTGCCAGCAGCTTGGCGGGTAGGGAAAAACTGTTTTTT.

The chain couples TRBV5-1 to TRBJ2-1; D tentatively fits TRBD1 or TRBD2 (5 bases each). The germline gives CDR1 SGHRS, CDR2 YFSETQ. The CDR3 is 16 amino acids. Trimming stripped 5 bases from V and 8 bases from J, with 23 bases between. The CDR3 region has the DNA TGCGCCAGCAGTCGATCCGCCGGGACCCATGCTTATGAGCAGTTCTTC. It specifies CASSRSAGTHAYEQFF.

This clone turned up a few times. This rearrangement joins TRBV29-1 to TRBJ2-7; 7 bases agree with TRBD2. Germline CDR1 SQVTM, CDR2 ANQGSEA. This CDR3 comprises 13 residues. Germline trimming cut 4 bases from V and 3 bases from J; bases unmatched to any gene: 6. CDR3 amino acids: CSVGGSGVYEQYF. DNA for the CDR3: TGCAGCGTTGGGGGGAGCGGGGTCTACGAGCAGTACTTC.

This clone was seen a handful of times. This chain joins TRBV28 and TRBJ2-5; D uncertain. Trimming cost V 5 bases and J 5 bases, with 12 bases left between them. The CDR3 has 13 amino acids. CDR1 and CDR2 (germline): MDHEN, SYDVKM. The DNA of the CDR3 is TGTGCCAGCAGTGAGTCGGGCTGGGAGACCCAGTACTTC. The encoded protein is CASSESGWETQYF.

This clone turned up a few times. This CDR3 is CASSSPRVSEQYF. CDR3 coding DNA: TGTGCCAGCAGTTCCCCGAGGGTCAGCGAGCAGTACTTC. V is TRBV28 and J is TRBJ2-7; D may be TRBD2 (5 bases). Germline V gene sequence: CDR1 MDHEN, CDR2 SYDVKM. CDR3 length equals 13 residues. Trimming removed 4 bases from V and 6 bases from J, with 13 bases in between.

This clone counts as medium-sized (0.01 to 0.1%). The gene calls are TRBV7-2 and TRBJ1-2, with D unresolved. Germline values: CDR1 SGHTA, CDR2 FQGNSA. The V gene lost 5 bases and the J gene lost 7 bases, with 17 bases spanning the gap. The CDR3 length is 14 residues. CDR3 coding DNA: TGTGCCAGCAGCGTAGAGGTCTGGGGAAGTGGCTACACCTTC. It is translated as CASSVEVWGSGYTF.

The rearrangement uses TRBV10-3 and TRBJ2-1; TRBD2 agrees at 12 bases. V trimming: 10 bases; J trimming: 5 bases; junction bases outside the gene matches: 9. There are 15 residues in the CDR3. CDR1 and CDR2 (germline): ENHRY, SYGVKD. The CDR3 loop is CATRASGRADNEQFF. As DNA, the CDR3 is TGTGCCACTCGGGCTAGCGGGAGGGCGGACAATGAGCAGTTCTTC.

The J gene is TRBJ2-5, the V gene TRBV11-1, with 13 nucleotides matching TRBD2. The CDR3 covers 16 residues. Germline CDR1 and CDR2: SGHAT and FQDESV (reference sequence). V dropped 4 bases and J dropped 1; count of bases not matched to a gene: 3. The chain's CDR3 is CASSSRLAGGQETQYF. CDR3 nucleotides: TGTGCCAGCAGCTCGAGACTAGCGGGGGGCCAAGAGACCCAGTACTTC. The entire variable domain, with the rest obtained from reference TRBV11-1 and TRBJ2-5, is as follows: EAEVAQSPRYKITEKSQAVAFWCDPISGHATLYWYRQILGQGPELLVQFQDESVVDDSQLPKDRFSAERLKGVDSTLKIQPAELGDSAMYLCASSSRLAGGQETQYFGPGTRLLVL.

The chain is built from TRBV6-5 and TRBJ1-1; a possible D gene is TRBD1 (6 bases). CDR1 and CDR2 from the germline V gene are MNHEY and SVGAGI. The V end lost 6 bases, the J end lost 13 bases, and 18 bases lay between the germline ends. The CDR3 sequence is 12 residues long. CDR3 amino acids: CASRGTPKDVFF. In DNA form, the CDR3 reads TGTGCCAGCAGGGGGACACCCAAGGATGTTTTCTTT.

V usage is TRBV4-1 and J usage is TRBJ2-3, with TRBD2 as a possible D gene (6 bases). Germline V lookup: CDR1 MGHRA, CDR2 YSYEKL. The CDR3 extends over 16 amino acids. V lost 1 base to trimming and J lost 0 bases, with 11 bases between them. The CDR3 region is CASSQGWAGSTDTQYF. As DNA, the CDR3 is TGCGCCAGCAGCCAAGGATGGGCGGGGAGCACAGATACGCAGTATTTT.

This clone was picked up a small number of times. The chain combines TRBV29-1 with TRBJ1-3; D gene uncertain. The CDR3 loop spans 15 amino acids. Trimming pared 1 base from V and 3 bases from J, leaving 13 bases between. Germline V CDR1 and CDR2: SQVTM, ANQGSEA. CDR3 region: CSVEVRSGIGNTIYF. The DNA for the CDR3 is TGCAGCGTTGAAGTCAGGAGTGGTATTGGAAACACCATATATTTT.

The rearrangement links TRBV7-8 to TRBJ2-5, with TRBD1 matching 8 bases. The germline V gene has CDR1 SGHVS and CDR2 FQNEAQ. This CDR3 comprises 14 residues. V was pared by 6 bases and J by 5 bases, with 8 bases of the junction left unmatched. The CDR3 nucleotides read TGTGCCAGCAGTCATGGACAGGGTTACGAGACCCAGTACTTC. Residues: CASSHGQGYETQYF.

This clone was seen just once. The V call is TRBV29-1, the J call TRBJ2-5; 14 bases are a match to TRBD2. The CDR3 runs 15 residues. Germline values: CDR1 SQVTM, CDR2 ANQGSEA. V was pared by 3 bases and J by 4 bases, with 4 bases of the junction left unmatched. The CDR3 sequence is CSVERLAGGGETQYF. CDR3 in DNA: TGCAGCGTTGAGCGACTAGCGGGAGGGGGAGAGACCCAGTACTTC. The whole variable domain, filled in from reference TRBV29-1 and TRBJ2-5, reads SAVISQKPSRDICQRGTSLTIQCQVDSQVTMMFWYRQQPGQSLTLIATANQGSEATYESGFVIDKFPISRPNLTFSTLTVSNMSPEDSSIYLCSVERLAGGGETQYFGPGTRLLVL.

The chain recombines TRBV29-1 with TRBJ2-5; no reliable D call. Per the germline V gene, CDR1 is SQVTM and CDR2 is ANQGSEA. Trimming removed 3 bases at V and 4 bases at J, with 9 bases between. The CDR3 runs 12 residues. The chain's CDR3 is CSVDAPRETQYF. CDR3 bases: TGCAGCGTTGATGCCCCGCGAGAGACCCAGTACTTC.

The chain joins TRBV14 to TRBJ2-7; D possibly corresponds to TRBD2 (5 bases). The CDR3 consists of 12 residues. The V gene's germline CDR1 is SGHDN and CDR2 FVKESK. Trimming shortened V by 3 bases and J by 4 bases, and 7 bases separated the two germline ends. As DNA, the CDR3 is TGTGCCAGCAGCCAGCGGGTATACGAGCAGTACTTC. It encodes CASSQRVYEQYF.

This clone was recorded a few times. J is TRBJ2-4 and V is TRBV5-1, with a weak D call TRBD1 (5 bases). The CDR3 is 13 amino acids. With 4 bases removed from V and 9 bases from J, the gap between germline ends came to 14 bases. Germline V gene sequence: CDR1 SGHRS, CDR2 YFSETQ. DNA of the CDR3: TGCGCCAGCAGCCCATCAGGGTCCAGCATTCAGTACTTC. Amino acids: CASSPSGSSIQYF.

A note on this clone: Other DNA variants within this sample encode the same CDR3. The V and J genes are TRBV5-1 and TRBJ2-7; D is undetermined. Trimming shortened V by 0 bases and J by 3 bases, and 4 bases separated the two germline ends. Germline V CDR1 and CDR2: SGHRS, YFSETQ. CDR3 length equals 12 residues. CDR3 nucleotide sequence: TGCGCCAGCAGCTTGGTCCGCTACGAGCAGTACTTC. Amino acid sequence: CASSLVRYEQYF.

The DNA for the CDR3 is TGCAGCGCTGACAGGGGCAGGGAGACCCAGTACTTC. Protein product: CSADRGRETQYF. This chain joins TRBV29-1 and TRBJ2-5; 8 nucleotides match TRBD1. The CDR3 has 12 residues. The V gene end was trimmed by 7 bases and the J gene end by 5 bases; junction bases not matched to a gene: 6. Per the germline V gene, CDR1 is SQVTM and CDR2 is ANQGSEA. The whole variable domain, filled in from reference TRBV29-1 and TRBJ2-5, reads SAVISQKPSRDICQRGTSLTIQCQVDSQVTMMFWYRQQPGQSLTLIATANQGSEATYESGFVIDKFPISRPNLTFSTLTVSNMSPEDSSIYLCSADRGRETQYFGPGTRLLVL.